Presented here are 12 T cell receptor beta chains from one specimen sequenced in a study of immune evolution from preneoplasia to lung adenocarcinoma. Assay used: immunoSEQ multiplex PCR; TCRdb lists only in-frame clones, some missing. The table includes under 15,000 clones, more than 70% detected once. Sequencing was performed on FFPE tissue from an adenomatous hyperplasia lung lesion. The subset denotes: atypical adenomatous hyperplasia (AAH), lung preneoplasia. These receptors were obtained from a person between 50 and 69 years old with lung adenocarcinoma.

V and J are TRBV29-1 and TRBJ1-1; no clear D. The CDR3 totals 12 residues. The germline gives CDR1 SQVTM, CDR2 ANQGSEA. Trimming shortened V by 6 bases and J by 0 bases, and 8 bases separated the two germline ends. CDR3: CSVRALNTEAFF. The DNA of the CDR3 is TGCAGCGTCCGGGCCTTGAACACTGAAGCTTTCTTT.

The chain links TRBV13 to TRBJ2-1; 9 bases fit TRBD1. V lost 3 bases to trimming and J lost 8 bases; unmatched junction nucleotides: 8. The germline V gene has CDR1 PRHDT and CDR2 FYEKMQ (reference sequence). CDR3 length equals 15 residues. Here the CDR3 DNA reads TGTGCCAGCAGCTTTCGTGACAGGGGGATCGATGAGCAGTTCTTC. This encodes CASSFRDRGIDEQFF.

This chain joins TRBV21-1 and TRBJ2-5; the table assigns TRBD2, which was not confirmed against the DNA. TRBV21-1 is labeled a pseudogene. The CDR3 spans 13 residues. This CDR3 is CASSKASRETQYF. The CDR3 nucleotides read TGTGCCAGCAGCAAAGCTAGCCGAGAGACCCAGTACTTC.

This chain uses TRBV30 with TRBJ2-3; perhaps D is TRBD1 or TRBD2 (6 bases each). The length of the CDR3 is 14 residues. CDR1 is GTSNPN and CDR2 is SVGIG in the germline V gene (reference sequence). Trimming removed 1 base from V and 5 bases from J, with 13 bases in between. The CDR3 loop is CAWSGGGQRDTQYF. CDR3 coding DNA: TGTGCCTGGAGTGGTGGGGGGCAGAGAGATACGCAGTATTTT. The full variable domain, in which reference TRBV30 and TRBJ2-3 provide the parts outside the CDR3, is SQTIHQWPATLVQPVGSPLSLECTVEGTSNPNLYWYRQAAGRGLQLLFYSVGIGQISSEVPQNLSASRPQDRQFILSSKKLLLSDSGFYLCAWSGGGQRDTQYFGPGTRLTVL.

Written as DNA, the CDR3 is TGTGCCAGTAAGCCCCTGGCATGGGACGACAATGAGCAGTTCTTC. Its translation: CASKPLAWDDNEQFF. The rearrangement joins TRBV19 to TRBJ2-1; D is possibly TRBD1 or TRBD2 (5 bases each). V lost 7 bases and J lost 5, with 18 bases in between. In germline, CDR1 is LNHDA, CDR2 SQIVND (reference sequence). This CDR3 region has 15 residues. Using reference TRBV19 and TRBJ2-1 for the parts outside the CDR3, the full variable domain is DGGITQSPKYLFRKEGQNVTLSCEQNLNHDAMYWYRQDPGQGLRLIYYSQIVNDFQKGDIAEGYSVSREKKESFPLTVTSAQKNPTAFYLCASKPLAWDDNEQFFGPGTRLTVL.

The V gene is TRBV28, the J gene TRBJ2-3; D is ambiguous. The CDR3 is 14 residues long. Germline V CDR1 and CDR2: MDHEN, SYDVKM. Trimming left V 3 bases short and J 1 base short, with 8 bases between. Here the CDR3 reads CASSFLSGTDTQYF. In nucleotides, the CDR3 is TGTGCCAGCAGTTTTTTGTCAGGCACAGATACGCAGTATTTT.

J is TRBJ1-1 and V is TRBV6-5; 7 bases map to TRBD1. The CDR3 covers 14 residues. After removal of 6 bases from V and 4 bases from J, the junction contained 8 bases not matched to a gene. Germline V gene lookup returns CDR1 MNHEY and CDR2 SVGAGI. In DNA, the CDR3 is TGTGCCAGCAGACCGGACAGGCCGGGCACTGAAGCTTTCTTT. It is translated as CASRPDRPGTEAFF.

The chain couples TRBV11-2 to TRBJ2-3, with 8 nucleotides matching TRBD2. CDR1 is SGHAT and CDR2 is FQNNGV in the germline V gene. Germline trimming cut 4 bases from V and 4 bases from J; bases unmatched to any gene: 19. The CDR3 covers 19 residues. The CDR3, as DNA: TGTGCCAGCAGCTCCCAGGCAGCGGGAGTTTGGGTAGGACCAGATACGCAGTATTTT. This translates into CASSSQAAGVWVGPDTQYF. Looking up the rest from reference TRBV11-2 and TRBJ2-3 gives the full variable domain: EAGVAQSPRYKIIEKRQSVAFWCNPISGHATLYWYQQILGQGPKLLIQFQNNGVVDDSQLPKDRFSAERLKGVDSTLKIQPAKLEDSAVYLCASSSQAAGVWVGPDTQYFGPGTRLTVL.

The chain joins TRBV29-1 to TRBJ1-5, with D maybe TRBD1 (5 bases). Germline CDR1 reads SQVTM; CDR2 reads ANQGSEA. The ends were cut back, 4 bases at V and 5 bases at J, with 12 bases in the middle. The CDR3 is 13 amino acids. The CDR3 DNA sequence: TGCAGCGTTGGGGGGGGACCCGATCAGCCCCAGCATTTT. Translation: CSVGGGPDQPQHF.

The rearrangement joins TRBV19 to TRBJ2-2; D not resolved. Germline-derived CDR1 and CDR2 are LNHDA and SQIVND (reference sequence). This CDR3 comprises 12 residues. Deletions cut 3 bases from V and 2 bases from J, with 1 base between. CDR3 sequence reads: CASSINTGELFF. The CDR3 coding sequence is TGTGCCAGTAGTATTAACACCGGGGAGCTGTTTTTT.

The chain has TRBV5-6 and TRBJ2-7; D perhaps matches TRBD1 (6 bases). Per germline, CDR1 SGHDT and CDR2 YYEEEE. V lost 4 bases and J lost 3, with 11 bases in between. The CDR3 consists of 13 residues. The CDR3: CASSKDSNYEQYF. The CDR3 nucleotides read TGTGCCAGCAGCAAGGACAGTAACTACGAGCAGTACTTC. Drawing the rest from reference TRBV5-6 and TRBJ2-7, the complete variable domain is DAGVTQSPTHLIKTRGQQVTLRCSPKSGHDTVSWYQQALGQGPQFIFQYYEEEERQRGNFPDRFSGHQFPNYSSELNVNALLLGDSALYLCASSKDSNYEQYFGPGTRLTVT.

The rearrangement joins TRBV9 to TRBJ1-2; tentatively, D is TRBD1 (6 bases). Germline CDR1 SGDLS, CDR2 YYNGEE. The CDR3 runs to 16 residues. The germline V and J ends were trimmed by 5 bases and 5 bases, with 22 bases remaining between them. CDR3 nucleotides: TGTGCCAGCAGGGCACATCCAGGGGAGGTTGGGTATGGCTACACCTTC. Translated: CASRAHPGEVGYGYTF.